These 5 T cell receptor beta chains share one sample of origin, sequenced in a study of brain T cells in children with intractable seizures. Here immunoSEQ multiplex PCR was the method, and the copy in TCRdb shows in-frame clones only, minus some. The sample yields tens of thousands of clones, 90% to 95% seen once. The input for sequencing was peripheral blood, taken at surgery. These receptors originate from a boy younger than two with tuberous sclerosis and intractable seizures.

CDR3 sequence (DNA): TGTGCCAGCAGTTTTAGTTGGCCCAGGACTAGCACTGAAGCTTTCTTT. Translated: CASSFSWPRTSTEAFF. This chain connects TRBV27 to TRBJ1-1; D is unclear. V lost 3 bases, J lost 4 bases, and 18 bases lay in between. The CDR3 has 16 amino acids. Looked up from germline, CDR1 is MNHEY and CDR2 is SMNVEV (reference sequence).

The chain has TRBV7-9 and TRBJ2-7, with D maybe TRBD1 (5 bases). Germline CDR1 SEHNR, CDR2 FQNEAQ (reference sequence). The CDR3 loop spans 12 amino acids. Trimming removed 1 base from V and 6 bases from J, with 7 bases in between. CDR3: CASSLVGAEQYF. CDR3 coding DNA: TGTGCCAGCAGCTTAGTTGGGGCCGAGCAGTACTTC. The variable domain in full, with the rest retrieved from reference TRBV7-9 and TRBJ2-7, is DTGVSQNPRHKITKRGQNVTFRCDPISEHNRLYWYRQTLGQGPEFLTYFQNEAQLEKSRLLSDRFSAERPKGSFSTLEIQRTEQGDSAMYLCASSLVGAEQYFGPGTRLTVT.

The chain carries TRBV2 and TRBJ1-1; possibly TRBD1 for D (6 bases). The CDR3 has 15 residues. Trimming shortened V by 4 bases and J by 3 bases, and 15 bases separated the two germline ends. CDR1 is SNHLY, CDR2 FYNNEI, per germline. CDR3 bases: TGTGCCAGCAGTGTATCGTTCCCAGGGGACACTGAAGCTTTCTTT. Translation: CASSVSFPGDTEAFF.

The V gene is TRBV30, the J gene TRBJ2-1, with D unclear. The CDR3 has 13 residues. V was pared by 0 bases and J by 12 bases, with 15 bases between. CDR1 is GTSNPN and CDR2 is SVGIG in the germline V gene (reference sequence). The DNA of the CDR3 is TGTGCCTGGAGTGTACGTGGGAACGGTTGGCAGTTCTTC. Protein: CAWSVRGNGWQFF.

The chain links TRBV25-1 to TRBJ2-1, with 8 positions matching TRBD2. CDR3 size: 15 residues. The V gene's germline CDR1 is MGHDK and CDR2 SYGVNS. Germline trimming cut 8 bases from V and 7 bases from J; bases unmatched to any gene: 13. The CDR3 DNA reads TGTGCCAGCTGCCTGAGCGGGAGAGATTTGAATGAGCAGTTCTTC. Protein: CASCLSGRDLNEQFF.